The subject of this entry is one T cell receptor (beta chain). The data are from a study of graft-versus-host responses after intestinal transplantation. As for the study in general: Anti-thymocyte globulin was used for induction in all recipients, who then took tacrolimus and steroids for roughly three years.

Using immunoSEQ multiplex PCR, the repertoire was profiled, and TCRdb retains in-frame clones only, with some absent. The repertoire holds 30,000 to 40,000 clones, with around 83% as singletons. The trim removed 5 bases at V and 6 bases at J, leaving 6 bases unmatched. The CDR3 covers 16 residues. Germline values: CDR1 KGHSH, CDR2 LQKENI. This sequence joins TRBV18 and TRBJ2-1; TRBD2 aligns across 14 bases. The specimen comprised PBMCs, sampled about 1,000 days after transplant. This sequence was found in a human patient who received an intestinal transplant, so some T cells may come from the graft donor. CDR3 coding DNA: TGTGCCAGCTCAGCCCCCGGGACTAGCGGGGGCAATGAGCAGTTCTTC. Translated: CASSAPGTSGGNEQFF.